Described below is a single T cell receptor beta chain sequence and its context. What it binds is not known. Assay: immunoSEQ multiplex PCR; the TCRdb copy retains only in-frame clones and omits some. The sample shows around 70,000 clones, about 82% of them seen only once. V was cut by 7 bases and J by 0 bases, with 7 bases left in between. The length of the CDR3 is 14 residues. Per the germline V gene, CDR1 is SNHLY and CDR2 is FYNNEI. This record comes from a study of OX40 agonist ivuxolimab in advanced cancers. Findings of the study overall: At doses 0.1 to 3.0 mg/kg, CD4+ and CD8+ clones expanded. The average count of expanded clones was higher among CD8+ T cells than among CD4+. The antigen specificity of the peripheral T cells (those that were expanded) was not determined.

The sequences come from CD4+ or CD8+ T cells sorted from blood, collected in a trial of the OX40 agonist ivuxolimab. The gene calls are TRBV2 and TRBJ2-6; D not resolved. The clonotype originates from an adult with an advanced solid tumor such as melanoma, head and neck, liver or kidney cancer. CDR3 region: CASKGDSGANVLTF. The CDR3 DNA reads as TGTGCCAGCAAGGGTGACTCTGGGGCCAACGTCCTGACTTTC.